This T cell receptor (beta chain) comes out of a study of blood T cell repertoires in COVID-19. Study background: The analysed material was cDNA or gDNA that came from T cells, B-cell-depleted T cells, or PBMCs.

Measured with immunoSEQ multiplex PCR; TCRdb has only the in-frame clones, and not every one. The data contain some 280,000 clones, roughly 88% of them singletons. Losses at the gene ends were 7 bases for V and 5 bases for J; bases not matched to a gene: 10. In germline, CDR1 is MNHEY, CDR2 SVGAGI. The CDR3 is 15 residues long. V and J are TRBV6-5 and TRBJ1-4; 7 nucleotides line up with TRBD1. Material: peripheral blood. The sequence derives from a woman aged 25 to 39 with active or convalescent COVID-19. The CDR3 is CASTAGTARNEKLFF. The DNA of the CDR3 is TGTGCCAGCACCGCCGGGACAGCCCGAAATGAAAAACTGTTTTTT.